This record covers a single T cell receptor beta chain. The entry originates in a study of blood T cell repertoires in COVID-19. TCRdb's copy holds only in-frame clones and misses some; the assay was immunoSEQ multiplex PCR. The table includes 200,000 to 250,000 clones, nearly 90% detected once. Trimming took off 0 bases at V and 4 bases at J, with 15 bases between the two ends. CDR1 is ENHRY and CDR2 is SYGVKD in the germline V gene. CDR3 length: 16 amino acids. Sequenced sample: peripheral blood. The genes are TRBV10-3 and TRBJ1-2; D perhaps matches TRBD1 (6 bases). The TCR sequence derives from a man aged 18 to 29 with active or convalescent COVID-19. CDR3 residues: CAISESLGGGSYGYTF. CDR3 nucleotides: TGTGCCATCAGTGAGTCGTTAGGGGGGGGCAGCTATGGCTACACCTTC.